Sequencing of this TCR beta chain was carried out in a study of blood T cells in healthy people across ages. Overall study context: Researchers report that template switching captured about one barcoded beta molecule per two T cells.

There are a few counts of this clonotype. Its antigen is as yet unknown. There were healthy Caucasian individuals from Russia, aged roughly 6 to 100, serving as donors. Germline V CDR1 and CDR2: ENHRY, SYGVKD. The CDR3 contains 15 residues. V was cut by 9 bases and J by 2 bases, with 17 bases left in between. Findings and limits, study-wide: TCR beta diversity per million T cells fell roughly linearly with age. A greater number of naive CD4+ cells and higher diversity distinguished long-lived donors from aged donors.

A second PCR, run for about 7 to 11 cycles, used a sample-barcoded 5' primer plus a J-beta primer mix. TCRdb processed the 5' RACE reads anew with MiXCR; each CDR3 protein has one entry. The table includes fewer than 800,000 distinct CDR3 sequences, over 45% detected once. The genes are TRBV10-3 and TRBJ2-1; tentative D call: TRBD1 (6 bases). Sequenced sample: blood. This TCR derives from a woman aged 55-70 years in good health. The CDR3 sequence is CAIQSRDTPYNEQFF. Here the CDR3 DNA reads TGTGCCATTCAGAGCCGGGACACACCCTACAATGAGCAGTTCTTC.